This TCR beta chain was captured in a study of T cells expressing NK-cell markers. For the study at large: In sorted CD3+CD56+NKG2C+, CD3+CD56+NKG2C- and CD3+CD56-NKG2C+ T cells, TCR beta repertoires were obtained. Seven of the eight sequenced donors were HCMV-seropositive; one was seronegative. General study points: The dominant NKG2C+ clonotypes represented about 1.0-7.0% of CD8+ T cells in five or six donors. The leading position in the CD3+CD56-NKG2C+ fraction of a few donors also went to these clonotypes.

Per germline, CDR1 MDHEN and CDR2 SYDVKM. This CDR3 spans 14 amino acids. TCRdb reworked the 5' RACE reads into one entry per CDR3 protein, no DNA. In total, the table holds 400,000 to 500,000 distinct CDR3 sequences. A word on this clonotype: Its antigen is not known.

Input material: blood T cells: a sorted CD56 or NKG2C T cell subset, CD4+ or CD8+ T cells, or bulk PBMC T cells (not recorded which). The chain combines TRBV28 with TRBJ1-3. The source of this sequence is a woman between 18 and 69 years old in good health. The CDR3 reads CASSVDGSGNTIYF.